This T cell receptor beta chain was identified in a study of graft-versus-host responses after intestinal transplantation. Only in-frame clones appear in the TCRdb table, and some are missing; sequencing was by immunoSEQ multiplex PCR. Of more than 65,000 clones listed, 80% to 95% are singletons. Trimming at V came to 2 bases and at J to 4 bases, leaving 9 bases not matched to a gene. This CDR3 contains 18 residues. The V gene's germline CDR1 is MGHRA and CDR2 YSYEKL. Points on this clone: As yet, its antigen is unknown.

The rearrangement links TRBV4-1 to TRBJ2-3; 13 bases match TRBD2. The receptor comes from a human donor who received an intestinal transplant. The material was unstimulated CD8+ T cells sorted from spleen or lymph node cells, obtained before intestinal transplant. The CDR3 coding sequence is TGCGCCAGCAGCCAAAGAGACACTAGCGGGGGGGCAGCAGATACGCAGTATTTT. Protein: CASSQRDTSGGAADTQYF.